The clone carrying this TCR beta chain was seen only a few times. The method was immunoSEQ multiplex PCR; TCRdb's version includes in-frame clones alone and lacks a portion of them. The sample holds tens of thousands of clones, about nine tenths seen once. From germline, CDR1 is MNHEY and CDR2 SVGAGI. Trimming removed 7 bases from V and 11 bases from J, with 18 bases in between. This CDR3 is built from 14 residues. These data originate in a study of T cell responses to AZD1222 COVID-19 vaccine. The TCR was taken from an adult in good health. The sample here was peripheral blood, taken on day 0 of AZD1222 vaccination. The chain combines TRBV6-5 with TRBJ1-6; no clear D. This chain's CDR3 is CASNAGSPGPPLHF. In DNA form, the CDR3 reads TGTGCCAGCAATGCTGGGTCGCCCGGCCCACCCCTCCACTTT.